Presented here are 22 T cell receptor beta chains from one specimen sequenced in a study of blood T cell repertoires in COVID-19. This table comes from immunoSEQ multiplex PCR, and its TCRdb copy is limited to in-frame clones, with some not included. This sample carries some 500,000 clones, about 89% of them seen once, and the ten largest clones take less than 9%. Sequencing was performed on peripheral blood. Receptors originate from a woman between 50 and 59 years old with COVID-19, enrolled during active disease.

The chain uses TRBV6-5 and TRBJ1-2; the match to TRBD1 covers 10 bases. The CDR3 spans 15 residues. V dropped 6 bases and J dropped 3; count of bases not matched to a gene: 7. The germline V gene encodes CDR1 MNHEY and CDR2 SVGAGI. The CDR3 DNA reads as TGTGCCAGCAGCTGGGGGACAGGGGTCGACTATGGCTACACCTTC. The encoded protein is CASSWGTGVDYGYTF.

This rearrangement joins TRBV19 to TRBJ1-1, with D possibly being TRBD1 (6 bases). Germline V lookup: CDR1 LNHDA, CDR2 SQIVND (reference sequence). The CDR3 has 13 amino acids. Trimming pared 7 bases from V and 5 bases from J, leaving 14 bases between. As DNA, the CDR3 is TGTGCCAGTAAGGGGCAGGGGTTGACTGAAGCTTTCTTT. It specifies CASKGQGLTEAFF.

This clone was seen only once. DNA for the CDR3: TGTGCCATCAGTGTGGATGGGACAGCCCTCCACTTT. This encodes CAISVDGTALHF. The chain has TRBV10-3 and TRBJ1-6; TRBD1 matches at 7 bases. The length of the CDR3 is 12 residues. Per the germline V gene, CDR1 is ENHRY and CDR2 is SYGVKD. J gave up 14 bases and V 4 bases, and 5 bases lay outside the gene matches.

This rearrangement joins TRBV10-2 to TRBJ2-1, with 10 bases that match TRBD2. There are 14 residues in the CDR3. V dropped 6 bases and J dropped 5; count of bases not matched to a gene: 4. Germline V lookup: CDR1 WSHSY, CDR2 SAAADI. The CDR3 loop reads CASRRTSGDNEQFF. For the CDR3, the DNA is TGCGCCAGCAGAAGGACTAGCGGTGACAATGAGCAGTTCTTC.

The chain uses TRBV5-6 and TRBJ1-4; perhaps TRBD1 as D (5 bases). The CDR3 has 12 residues. V lost 4 bases and J lost 8, with 9 bases in between. In germline, CDR1 is SGHDT, CDR2 YYEEEE. The CDR3 spells CASSLGGEKLFF. CDR3 sequence (DNA): TGTGCCAGCAGCCTTGGGGGGGAAAAACTGTTTTTT.

On this clone: Other DNA sequences in this sample translate to the same CDR3. In nucleotides, the CDR3 is TGTGCCAGCAGCTCCACGGTGAACACTGAAGCTTTCTTT. Translating gives CASSSTVNTEAFF. V and J are TRBV7-2 and TRBJ1-1; D is unresolved. The CDR3 is 13 amino acids. Trimming shortened V by 4 bases and J by 0 bases, and 6 bases separated the two germline ends. Per germline, CDR1 SGHTA and CDR2 FQGNSA.

This chain's CDR3 is CASSSPRGGAFF. The CDR3 bases are TGTGCCAGCAGCTCGCCAAGGGGGGGGGCTTTCTTT. The chain links TRBV5-8 to TRBJ1-1, with a tentative D call TRBD1 (6 bases). The V gene's germline CDR1 is SGHTS and CDR2 YDEGEE. CDR3 length: 12 amino acids. Deletions cut 3 bases from V and 11 bases from J, with 14 bases between.

This chain uses TRBV6-5 with TRBJ2-7; D is unresolved. CDR1 and CDR2 (germline): MNHEY, SVGAGI. Trimming took 3 bases from V and 3 from J, leaving 9 bases between them. The CDR3 consists of 13 residues. The DNA of the CDR3 is TGTGCCAGCAGTTATTTCACAGACTACGAGCAGTACTTC. Translating gives CASSYFTDYEQYF.

As concerns this clone: This sample includes further DNA sequences coding for the same CDR3. The chain combines TRBV5-1 with TRBJ1-1, with TRBD1 matching over 7 bases. This CDR3 contains 13 residues. V lost 1 base and J lost 3; bases outside the gene matches: 0. The V gene's germline CDR1 is SGHRS and CDR2 YFSETQ. The CDR3 DNA follows: TGCGCCAGCAGCTTGCAGGGGGACACTGAAGCTTTCTTT. It yields the protein CASSLQGDTEAFF.

The V gene is TRBV27, the J gene TRBJ2-1; the D is unclear. The CDR3 contains 13 residues. Per germline, CDR1 MNHEY and CDR2 SMNVEV (reference sequence). Trimming stripped 1 base from V and 5 bases from J, with 6 bases between. This CDR3 is CASSLWPNNEQFF. In DNA form, the CDR3 reads TGTGCCAGCAGTTTATGGCCGAACAATGAGCAGTTCTTC.

Turning to this clone: One junction end disagrees with the germline gene, perhaps due to a read error. This sequence joins TRBV10-3 and TRBJ1-1; 10 nucleotides match TRBD1. This CDR3 is 13 amino acids long. Germline CDR1 ENHRY, CDR2 SYGVKD. The CDR3 loop reads CAIRATGTGEAAF. The CDR3 DNA sequence: TGTGCCATCAGGGCGACCGGGACAGGGGAGGCAGCCTTT.

Note on this clone: This sample also contains other DNA sequences that code for the same CDR3. The rearrangement links TRBV24-1 to TRBJ1-5; D not resolved. The CDR3 consists of 12 residues. CDR1 and CDR2 from the germline V gene are KGHDR and SFDVKD. V was clipped by 3 bases and J by 4 bases, with 3 bases between them. CDR3 bases: TGTGCCACCAGTGATCCTAATCAGCCCCAGCATTTT. This sequence encodes CATSDPNQPQHF.

CDR3 region: CASSPPETSQNEQFF. CDR3 sequence (DNA): TGTGCCAGCTCACCACCGGAAACTAGCCAGAATGAGCAGTTCTTC. The chain carries TRBV18 and TRBJ2-1, with D possibly matching TRBD2 (6 bases). The V and J ends lost 0 bases and 7 bases respectively, with 13 bases between them. The CDR3 runs to 15 residues. Germline CDR1 KGHSH, CDR2 LQKENI.

V usage is TRBV9 and J usage is TRBJ1-4, with 9 bases aligning to TRBD1. This CDR3 has 16 residues. Trimming took 5 bases from V and 0 from J; bases not matched to a gene: 5. Germline V gives CDR1 SGDLS, CDR2 YYNGEE. CDR3 loop: CASSSGQGATNEKLFF. The DNA of the CDR3 is TGTGCCAGCAGTTCGGGACAGGGCGCAACTAATGAAAAACTGTTTTTT.

The genes are TRBV15 and TRBJ1-1, with TRBD1 identical over 8 bases. Unmatched junction bases numbered 18, after V lost 0 bases and J lost 0 bases. Germline V gives CDR1 LNHNV, CDR2 YYDKDF (reference sequence). The CDR3 length is 21 residues. The CDR3 DNA sequence: TGTGCCACCAGCAGAGATCTAGGCAGGGGGCGGTGGTCGAATATGAACACTGAAGCTTTCTTT. Its protein is CATSRDLGRGRWSNMNTEAFF.

The CDR3 spells CAWGQAGGSTDTQYF. The CDR3 DNA is TGTGCCTGGGGACAAGCGGGGGGGAGCACAGATACGCAGTATTTT. The chain couples TRBV30 to TRBJ2-3, with 10 bases lining up with TRBD2. CDR1 is GTSNPN and CDR2 is SVGIG in the germline V gene (reference sequence). J was trimmed by 0 bases and V by 5 bases; bases with no gene match: 5. The CDR3 covers 15 residues. Drawing the rest from reference TRBV30 and TRBJ2-3, the complete variable domain is SQTIHQWPATLVQPVGSPLSLECTVEGTSNPNLYWYRQAAGRGLQLLFYSVGIGQISSEVPQNLSASRPQDRQFILSSKKLLLSDSGFYLCAWGQAGGSTDTQYFGPGTRLTVL.

This chain joins TRBV28 and TRBJ2-1; 8 nucleotides align to TRBD2. After removal of 6 bases from V and 8 bases from J, the junction contained 6 bases not matched to a gene. The CDR3 contains 13 residues. CDR1 and CDR2 (germline): MDHEN, SYDVKM. The chain's CDR3 is CASSLAGRDEQFF. For the CDR3, the DNA is TGTGCCAGCAGCTTAGCGGGGCGGGATGAGCAGTTCTTC.

The chain combines TRBV5-1 with TRBJ2-7; TRBD1 matches at 10 bases. Per the germline V gene, CDR1 is SGHRS and CDR2 is YFSETQ. With V trimmed by 3 bases and J by 4 bases, 13 bases remained unmatched. This CDR3 region has 17 residues. DNA for the CDR3: TGCGCCAGCAGCTCCACTCCGGGACAGGGGATGGGATACGAGCAGTACTTC. Protein sequence: CASSSTPGQGMGYEQYF.

The CDR3 sequence: CATTGQGRTEAFF. The CDR3 coding sequence is TGTGCCACCACGGGACAGGGCAGGACTGAAGCTTTCTTT. The chain employs TRBV2 and TRBJ1-1, with 9 bases fitting TRBD1. The CDR3 has 13 amino acids. Germline V gene sequence: CDR1 SNHLY, CDR2 FYNNEI. V shed 10 bases, J shed 5 bases, and the junction held 8 bases outside the gene matches.

This clone occurred a few times. The V and J genes are TRBV10-2 and TRBJ1-6; weak D call: TRBD1 (6 bases). The CDR3 covers 13 residues. Between the trimmed V and J ends, which lost 5 bases and 7 bases, there was a span of 9 bases. Germline values: CDR1 WSHSY, CDR2 SAAADI. In nucleotides, the CDR3 is TGCGCCAGCAGTTCAGGGGACAATTCACCCCTCCACTTT. Protein sequence: CASSSGDNSPLHF.

J is TRBJ1-2 and V is TRBV12-3 or TRBV12-4, with a tentative D call TRBD1 (5 bases). V dropped 5 bases and J dropped 3 bases, with 10 bases sitting between them. CDR3 length: 13 amino acids. CDR3 in amino acids: CASSPLTDYGYTF. In DNA form, the CDR3 reads TGTGCCAGCAGTCCCTTGACAGACTATGGCTACACCTTC.

The rearrangement joins TRBV6-2 or TRBV6-3 to TRBJ2-7; 7 bases map to TRBD2. J was trimmed by 5 bases and V by 0 bases; bases with no gene match: 7. The CDR3 has 15 amino acids. The germline V gene has CDR1 MNHEY and CDR2 SVGEGT. The CDR3 DNA follows: TGTGCCAGCAGTTACTCGGGAGGGGTTTCCCACGAGCAGTACTTC. It yields the protein CASSYSGGVSHEQYF.